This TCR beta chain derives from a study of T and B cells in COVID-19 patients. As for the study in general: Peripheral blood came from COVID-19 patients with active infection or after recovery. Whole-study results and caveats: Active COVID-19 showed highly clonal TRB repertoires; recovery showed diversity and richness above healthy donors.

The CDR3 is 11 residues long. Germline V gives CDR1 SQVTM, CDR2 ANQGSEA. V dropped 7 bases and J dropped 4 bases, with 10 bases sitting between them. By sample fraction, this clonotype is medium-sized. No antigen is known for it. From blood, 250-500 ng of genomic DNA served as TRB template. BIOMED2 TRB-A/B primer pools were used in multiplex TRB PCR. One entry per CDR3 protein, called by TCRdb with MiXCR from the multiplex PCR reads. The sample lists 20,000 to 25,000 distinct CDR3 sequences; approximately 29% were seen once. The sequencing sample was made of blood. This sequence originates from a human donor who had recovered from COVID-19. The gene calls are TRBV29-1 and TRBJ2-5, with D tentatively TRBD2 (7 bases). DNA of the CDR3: TGCAGCGGGGGAGGGGGAGAGACCCAGTACTTC. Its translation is CSGGGGETQYF.